This TCR beta chain was profiled in a study of PD-L1 blockade in urothelial cancer. Overall study context: Males with bladder-origin urothelial cancer constituted about 85% of the roughly 30 patients. Before enrollment, 0 to 3 chemotherapy regimens had been given to patients. Median blood clonality was roughly 0.072, with about 81,000 unique TCRs.

Using immunoSEQ multiplex PCR, the repertoire was profiled, and TCRdb retains in-frame clones only, with some absent. The sample yields approximately 38,000 clones, around four fifths seen once. The V segment lost 4 bases and the J segment 2 bases; nucleotides outside the gene matches: 13. This CDR3 has 19 residues. Germline CDR1 and CDR2: MGHRA and YSYEKL. The chain links TRBV4-1 to TRBJ2-7; 14 bases line up with TRBD2. This sample comprised PBMCs, obtained around atezolizumab (anti-PD-L1) treatment. This TCR derives from a man between 60 and 75 years old with urothelial cancer. Written as DNA, the CDR3 is TGCGCCAGCAGCCGGACCGGGACTAGCGGGAGCTTCATTCCCTACGAGCAGTACTTC. Protein: CASSRTGTSGSFIPYEQYF.